These 21 T cell receptor beta chains were sequenced from one sample in a study of blood T cells in healthy people across ages. Combining a sample-barcoded 5' primer with a J-beta primer mix, a second PCR ran for 7 to 11 cycles. TCRdb recomputed calls from the 5' RACE reads with MiXCR, one row per CDR3 protein. The table has approximately 1.5 million distinct CDR3 sequences, roughly 32% seen once; the top ten hold about 11%. Sequencing input: blood. These receptors were taken from a woman in her twenties or thirties in good health.

V is TRBV4-1 and J is TRBJ2-1; D is possibly TRBD1 (5 bases). This CDR3 contains 14 residues. The V gene's germline CDR1 is MGHRA and CDR2 YSYEKL. V was shortened by 0 bases and J by 5 bases, with 8 bases between the two germline ends. The CDR3 sequence: CASSQDQGDNEQFF. Written as DNA, the CDR3 is TGCGCCAGCAGCCAAGATCAGGGTGACAATGAGCAGTTCTTC.

The chain combines TRBV6-2 or TRBV6-3 with TRBJ1-5; D not resolved. Trimming stripped 2 bases from V and 2 bases from J, with 16 bases between. Germline V gene sequence: CDR1 MNHEY, CDR2 SVGEGT. This CDR3 spans 17 amino acids. The CDR3 sequence: CASSYGVQEWGNQPQHF. DNA for the CDR3: TGTGCCAGCAGTTACGGGGTCCAAGAATGGGGCAATCAGCCCCAGCATTTT.

This clonotype was seen more than once but under ten times. This chain uses TRBV25-1 with TRBJ2-1; D gene uncertain. CDR1 is MGHDK and CDR2 is SYGVNS in the germline V gene. V lost 8 bases, J lost 5 bases, and 16 bases lay in between. This CDR3 is built from 14 residues. This chain's CDR3 is CASRSYSDNNEQFF. The CDR3 DNA sequence: TGTGCCAGCCGGTCGTATTCAGATAACAATGAGCAGTTCTTC.

This clonotype showed up just a few times. V usage is TRBV28 and J usage is TRBJ1-5; D is undetermined. The CDR3 is 15 amino acids. V was cut by 6 bases and J by 3 bases, with 15 bases left in between. The germline gives CDR1 MDHEN, CDR2 SYDVKM. The CDR3 spells CASSPSGEPNQPQHF. In DNA, the CDR3 is TGTGCCAGCAGCCCTTCAGGAGAACCCAATCAGCCCCAGCATTTT. Using reference TRBV28 and TRBJ1-5 for the parts outside the CDR3, the full variable domain is DVKVTQSSRYLVKRTGEKVFLECVQDMDHENMFWYRQDPGLGLRLIYFSYDVKMKEKGDIPEGYSVSREKKERFSLILESASTNQTSMYLCASSPSGEPNQPQHFGDGTRLSIL.

Notes on this clonotype: This may be a read error, as it is one base from a much larger clone. The genes are TRBV9 and TRBJ2-4; D is possibly TRBD2 (5 bases). The DNA end is more similar to TRBJ2-7, so the J call may be wrong. Germline V gene data show CDR1 as SGDLS and CDR2 as YYNGEE. The CDR3 extends over 15 amino acids. DNA of the CDR3: TGTGCCAGCAGCGGAGACCTAGCCCCCAGCTACGAGCAGTACTTC. Amino acid sequence: CASSGDLAPSYEQYF.

The chain is built from TRBV7-8 and TRBJ2-1, with D tentatively TRBD2 (5 bases). This CDR3 has 15 amino acids. Trimming removed 1 base from V and 8 bases from J, with 15 bases in between. Germline V gives CDR1 SGHVS, CDR2 FQNEAQ. CDR3 residues: CASSLGGRVGDEQFF. CDR3 coding DNA: TGTGCCAGCAGCTTAGGGGGTCGGGTCGGGGATGAGCAGTTCTTC.

V is TRBV6-1 and J is TRBJ2-7, with 12 bases aligning to TRBD2. Germline values: CDR1 MNHNS, CDR2 SASEGT. With V trimmed by 5 bases and J by 1 base, 9 bases remained unmatched. This CDR3 comprises 17 residues. The CDR3 loop is CASSPLAGGLRSYEQYF. Here the CDR3 DNA reads TGTGCCAGCAGTCCTCTAGCGGGGGGGCTTAGGTCCTACGAGCAGTACTTC.

Only a few counts were recorded for this clonotype. V usage is TRBV12-3 or TRBV12-4 and J usage is TRBJ2-7, with TRBD2 identical over 7 bases. J was trimmed by 10 bases and V by 5 bases; bases with no gene match: 8. This CDR3 region has 12 residues. CDR3 nucleotides: TGTGCCAGCAGTACGAGACTAGCTCTTCAGTACTTC. Protein product: CASSTRLALQYF.

Turning to this clonotype: Compared with germline, one end of the junction differs, possibly owing to a read error. The chain couples TRBV20-1 to TRBJ2-1; D remains ambiguous. The CDR3 covers 15 residues. Germline V lookup: CDR1 DFQATT, CDR2 SNEGSKA (reference sequence). CDR3 nucleotide sequence: TGCAGTGCTAGAGTATTCCCGAGGTCCTACGATGAGCAGTTCTTC. Its translation: CSARVFPRSYDEQFF.

The rearrangement links TRBV28 to TRBJ2-7; 14 bases map to TRBD2. Germline V gene data show CDR1 as MDHEN and CDR2 as SYDVKM. This CDR3 region has 16 residues. J was trimmed by 6 bases and V by 4 bases; bases with no gene match: 8. CDR3 nucleotides: TGTGCCAGCAGTTACGTGGGACTAGCGGGAGTAGGCGAGCAGTACTTC. Amino acids: CASSYVGLAGVGEQYF.

The rearrangement links TRBV12-3 or TRBV12-4 to TRBJ2-3; TRBD2 matches 9 bases. With 6 bases clipped from V and 4 bases from J, the junction kept 5 bases outside the gene matches. This CDR3 has 14 residues. The CDR3 reads CASRVSGSSDTQYF. The CDR3 coding sequence is TGTGCCAGCAGAGTTAGCGGGAGCTCAGATACGCAGTATTTT.

This clonotype was counted only a few times. V usage is TRBV7-2 and J usage is TRBJ2-3; tentatively, D is TRBD2 (6 bases). CDR1 and CDR2 from the germline V gene are SGHTA and FQGNSA. This CDR3 is built from 15 residues. The V end was cut by 1 base, the J end by 5 bases, with 13 bases between. CDR3 amino acids: CASSLVELGGDTQYF. As DNA, the CDR3 is TGTGCCAGCAGCTTAGTCGAGCTCGGGGGAGATACGCAGTATTTT. Supplemented by reference TRBV7-2 and TRBJ2-3, the full variable domain reads GAGVSQSPSNKVTEKGKDVELRCDPISGHTALYWYRQSLGQGLEFLIYFQGNSAPDKSGLPSDRFSAERTGGSVSTLTIQRTQQEDSAVYLCASSLVELGGDTQYFGPGTRLTVL.

For this clonotype: The junction shows a germline mismatch at one end, possibly a read error. The rearrangement links TRBV15 to TRBJ2-1; TRBD2 matches 7 bases. CDR1 LNHNV and CDR2 YYDKDF come from the germline V gene (reference sequence). CDR3 length: 14 residues. CDR3 residues: CTTSRYLADNEQFF. In nucleotides, the CDR3 is TGTACCACCAGCAGGTACCTAGCGGACAATGAGCAGTTCTTC.

This rearrangement joins TRBV5-1 to TRBJ2-1, with 11 bases lining up with TRBD1. This CDR3 has 15 amino acids. V dropped 4 bases and J dropped 9; count of bases not matched to a gene: 9. Germline CDR1 SGHRS, CDR2 YFSETQ. CDR3 protein: CASSPTGTGGGEQFF. For the CDR3, the DNA is TGCGCCAGCAGCCCCACCGGGACAGGGGGGGGTGAGCAGTTCTTC.

This clonotype was detected a few times. The gene calls are TRBV10-3 and TRBJ1-2, with 11 nucleotides matching TRBD1. Per germline, CDR1 ENHRY and CDR2 SYGVKD. The CDR3 loop spans 16 amino acids. V was pared by 1 base and J by 3 bases, with 4 bases of the junction left unmatched. The CDR3 loop is CAISEFTGQGDYGYTF. CDR3 nucleotide sequence: TGTGCCATCAGTGAGTTTACGGGACAGGGGGACTATGGCTACACCTTC.

This clonotype turned up a few times. The V and J genes are TRBV28 and TRBJ2-1, with 8 bases identical to TRBD1. Germline CDR1 is MDHEN and CDR2 is SYDVKM. Trimming at V came to 6 bases and at J to 7 bases, leaving 11 bases not matched to a gene. CDR3 length: 15 residues. The CDR3 is CASRKQADRANEQFF. DNA of the CDR3: TGTGCCAGCAGGAAGCAGGCGGACAGGGCAAATGAGCAGTTCTTC.

This clonotype was seen more than once but under ten times. This chain links TRBV7-8 with TRBJ2-5, with 11 bases matching TRBD2. Germline CDR1 reads SGHVS; CDR2 reads FQNEAQ. The CDR3 is made up of 18 amino acids. The junction had 17 bases not matched to a gene; V was cut back by 6 bases and J by 5 bases. CDR3 nucleotide sequence: TGTGCCAGCAGGCCGGGGGGGACTAGCGGCCCTAAGGGGGAGACCCAGTACTTC. Protein sequence: CASRPGGTSGPKGETQYF.

This clonotype was recorded a few times. This rearrangement joins TRBV2 to TRBJ2-7, with D possibly matching TRBD2 (6 bases). The V gene lost 7 bases and the J gene lost 0 bases, with 10 bases spanning the gap. The CDR3 has 13 residues. Looked up from germline, CDR1 is SNHLY and CDR2 is FYNNEI. The CDR3 reads CASKKGLSYEQYF. CDR3 bases: TGTGCCAGCAAGAAGGGACTCTCCTACGAGCAGTACTTC.

The J gene is TRBJ2-7, the V gene TRBV30, with a weak D call TRBD1 (5 bases). The germline V gene encodes CDR1 GTSNPN and CDR2 SVGIG (reference sequence). V shed 2 bases and J shed 3 bases, with 14 bases lying between them. There are 14 residues in the CDR3. The CDR3, as DNA: TGTGCCTGGAGTCCAGTGGGCAGGGACTACGAGCAGTACTTC. Its translation: CAWSPVGRDYEQYF.

The rearrangement links TRBV30 to TRBJ1-6, with a possible D match to TRBD1 (5 bases). The CDR3 consists of 15 residues. The germline V and J ends were trimmed by 5 bases and 8 bases, with 19 bases remaining between them. The germline CDR1 and CDR2 sequences are GTSNPN and SVGIG (reference sequence). CDR3 sequence: CAWAKYRGRDSPLHF. The CDR3 DNA reads TGTGCCTGGGCGAAGTATAGGGGACGTGATTCACCCCTCCACTTT.

The rearrangement uses TRBV7-9 and TRBJ2-5; possibly TRBD1 for D (5 bases). The CDR3 contains 14 residues. Trimming left V 4 bases short and J 4 bases short, with 13 bases between. Germline-derived CDR1 and CDR2 are SEHNR and FQNEAQ (reference sequence). CDR3 sequence reads: CASSWRQRLETQYF. CDR3 coding DNA: TGTGCCAGCAGCTGGCGACAGAGGCTAGAGACCCAGTACTTC.